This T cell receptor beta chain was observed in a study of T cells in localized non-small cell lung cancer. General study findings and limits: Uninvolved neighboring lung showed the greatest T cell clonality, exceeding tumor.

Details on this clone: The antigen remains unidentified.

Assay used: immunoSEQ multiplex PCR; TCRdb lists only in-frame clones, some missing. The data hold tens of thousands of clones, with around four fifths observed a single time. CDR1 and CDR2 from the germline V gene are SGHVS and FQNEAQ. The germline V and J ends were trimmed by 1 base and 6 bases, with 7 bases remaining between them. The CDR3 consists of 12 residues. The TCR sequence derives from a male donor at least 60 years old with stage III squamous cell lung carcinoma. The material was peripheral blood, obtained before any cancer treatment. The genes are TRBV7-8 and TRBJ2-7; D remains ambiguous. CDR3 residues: CASSLVPSEQYF. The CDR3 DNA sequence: TGTGCCAGCAGCTTAGTTCCTAGCGAGCAGTACTTC.